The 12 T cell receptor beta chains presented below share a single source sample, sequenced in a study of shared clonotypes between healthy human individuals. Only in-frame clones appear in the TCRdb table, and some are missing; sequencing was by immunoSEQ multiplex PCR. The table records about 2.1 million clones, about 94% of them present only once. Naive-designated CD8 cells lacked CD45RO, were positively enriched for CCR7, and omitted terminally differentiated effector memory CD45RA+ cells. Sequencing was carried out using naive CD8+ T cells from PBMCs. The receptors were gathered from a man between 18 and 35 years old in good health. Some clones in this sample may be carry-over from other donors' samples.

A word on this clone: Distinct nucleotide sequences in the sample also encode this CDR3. Written as DNA, the CDR3 is TGTGCCAGCAGTTTAATCCAGGGAAATCAGCCCCAGCATTTT. Translating it yields CASSLIQGNQPQHF. J is TRBJ1-5 and V is TRBV27; a weak D match, TRBD1 (5 bases). Trimming left V 2 bases short and J 4 bases short, with 9 bases between. Looked up from germline, CDR1 is MNHEY and CDR2 is SMNVEV (reference sequence). This CDR3 contains 14 residues.

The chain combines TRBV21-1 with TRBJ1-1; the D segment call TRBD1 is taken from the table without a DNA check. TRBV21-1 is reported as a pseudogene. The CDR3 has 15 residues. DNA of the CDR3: TGTGCCAGCAGGAGTATGGGACAGGGGGCAAGTGAAGCTTTCTTT. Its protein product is CASRSMGQGASEAFF.

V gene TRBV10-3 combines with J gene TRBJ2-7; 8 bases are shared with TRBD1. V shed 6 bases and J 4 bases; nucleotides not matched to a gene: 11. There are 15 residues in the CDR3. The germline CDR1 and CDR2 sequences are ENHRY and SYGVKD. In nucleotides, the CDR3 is TGTGCCATCAGGGGAACAGGGGGGAGAGCTTACGAGCAGTACTTC. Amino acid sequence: CAIRGTGGRAYEQYF.

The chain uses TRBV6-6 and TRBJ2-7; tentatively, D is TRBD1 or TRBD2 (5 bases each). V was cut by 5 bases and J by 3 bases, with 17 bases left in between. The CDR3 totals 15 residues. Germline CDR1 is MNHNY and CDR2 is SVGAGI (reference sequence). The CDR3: CASSPGPPPGYEQYF. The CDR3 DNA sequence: TGTGCCAGCAGTCCGGGACCGCCACCGGGCTACGAGCAGTACTTC.

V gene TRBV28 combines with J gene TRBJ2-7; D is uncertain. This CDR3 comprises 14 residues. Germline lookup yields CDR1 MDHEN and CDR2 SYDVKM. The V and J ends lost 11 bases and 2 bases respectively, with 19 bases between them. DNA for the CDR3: TGTGCCGTCGACGGAACCGCAAACCCCTACGAGCAGTACTTC. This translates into CAVDGTANPYEQYF.

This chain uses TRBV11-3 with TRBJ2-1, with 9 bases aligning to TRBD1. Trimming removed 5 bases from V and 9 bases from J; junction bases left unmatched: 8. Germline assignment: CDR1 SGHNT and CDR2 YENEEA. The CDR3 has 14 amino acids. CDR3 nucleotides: TGTGCCAGCAGCACTCGACAGGGGGACCCTGAGCAGTTCTTC. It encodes CASSTRQGDPEQFF.

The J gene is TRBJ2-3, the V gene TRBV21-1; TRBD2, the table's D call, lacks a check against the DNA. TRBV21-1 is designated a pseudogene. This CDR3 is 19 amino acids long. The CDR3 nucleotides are TGTGCCAGCAGCAAAGAGGGCCGGCCAACTAGCGGGAGCACAGATACGCAGTATTTT. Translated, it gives CASSKEGRPTSGSTDTQYF.

CDR3 bases: TGTGCCACCAGCGGATACCGAGGGGATGAGCAGTTCTTC. It translates to CATSGYRGDEQFF. V usage is TRBV15 and J usage is TRBJ2-1; possibly TRBD1 or TRBD2 for D (5 bases each). Germline V gene lookup returns CDR1 LNHNV and CDR2 YYDKDF (reference sequence). The CDR3 is 13 amino acids. The germline V and J ends were trimmed by 5 bases and 8 bases, with 13 bases remaining between them.

CDR3 loop: CASSDITGDGEKLFF. The CDR3 coding sequence is TGTGCCAGCAGCGATATAACGGGTGACGGGGAGAAACTGTTTTTT. This chain uses TRBV7-9 with TRBJ1-4; D is undetermined. CDR3 length: 15 residues. Germline V gene lookup returns CDR1 SEHNR and CDR2 FQNEAQ (reference sequence). The ends were cut back, 5 bases at V and 11 bases at J, with 21 bases in the middle.

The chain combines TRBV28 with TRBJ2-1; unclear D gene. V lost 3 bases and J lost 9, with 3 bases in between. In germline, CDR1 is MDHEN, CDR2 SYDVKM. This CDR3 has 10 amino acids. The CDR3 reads CASSFVEQFF. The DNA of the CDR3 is TGTGCCAGCAGTTTTGTTGAGCAGTTCTTC.

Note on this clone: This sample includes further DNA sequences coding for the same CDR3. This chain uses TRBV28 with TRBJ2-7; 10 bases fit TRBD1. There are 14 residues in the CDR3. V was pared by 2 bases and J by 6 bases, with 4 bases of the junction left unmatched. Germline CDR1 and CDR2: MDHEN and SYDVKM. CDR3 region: CASSLGDRGSEQYF. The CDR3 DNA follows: TGTGCCAGCAGTTTAGGGGACAGGGGTTCCGAGCAGTACTTC.

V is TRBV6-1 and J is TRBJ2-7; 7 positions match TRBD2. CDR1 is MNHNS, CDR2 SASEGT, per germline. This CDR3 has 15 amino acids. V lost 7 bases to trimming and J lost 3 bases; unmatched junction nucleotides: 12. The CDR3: CASKYTREWFYEQYF. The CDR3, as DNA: TGTGCCAGCAAGTATACGCGGGAGTGGTTCTACGAGCAGTACTTC.